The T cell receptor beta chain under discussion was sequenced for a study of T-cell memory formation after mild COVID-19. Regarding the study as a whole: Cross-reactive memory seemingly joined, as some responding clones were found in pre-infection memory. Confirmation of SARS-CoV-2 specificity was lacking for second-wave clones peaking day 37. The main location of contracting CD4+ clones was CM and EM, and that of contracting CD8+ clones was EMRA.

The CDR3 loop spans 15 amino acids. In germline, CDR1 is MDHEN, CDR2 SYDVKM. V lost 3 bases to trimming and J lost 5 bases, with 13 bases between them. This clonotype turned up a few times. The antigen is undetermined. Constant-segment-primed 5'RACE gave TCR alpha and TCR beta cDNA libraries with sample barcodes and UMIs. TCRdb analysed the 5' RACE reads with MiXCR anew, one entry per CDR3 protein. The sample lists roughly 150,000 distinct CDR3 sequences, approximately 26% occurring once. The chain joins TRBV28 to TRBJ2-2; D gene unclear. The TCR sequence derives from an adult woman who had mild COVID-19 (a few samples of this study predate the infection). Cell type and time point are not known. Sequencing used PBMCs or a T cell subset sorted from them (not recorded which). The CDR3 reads CASSFGQETTGELFF. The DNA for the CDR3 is TGTGCCAGCAGTTTTGGGCAGGAGACAACCGGGGAGCTGTTTTTT.